This TCR beta chain was captured by sequencing in a study of patients and donors after allogeneic stem cell transplantation. This clonotype was counted a few times. The CDR3 length is 14 residues. V lost 5 bases to trimming and J lost 5 bases, with 15 bases between them. Germline loops: CDR1 SGHVS, CDR2 FNYEAQ. TCRdb redid the calling of the RT-PCR reads with MiXCR, one entry per CDR3 protein. The sample consists of 920,000 or so distinct CDR3 sequences, 15% to 20% of them appearing once. This rearrangement joins TRBV7-6 to TRBJ2-5, with D uncertain. The sample taken for sequencing was blood, either unsorted or a sorted T cell fraction (not recorded which). The sequence came from a human donor who was either an allogeneic HSCT recipient or a stem cell or donor lymphocyte infusion donor (not recorded which). It is not recorded whose cells these are; they may come from a transplant donor. The CDR3 DNA reads as TGTGCCAGCAGCCTACGATTTATGCGGGAGACCCAGTACTTC. It specifies CASSLRFMRETQYF.